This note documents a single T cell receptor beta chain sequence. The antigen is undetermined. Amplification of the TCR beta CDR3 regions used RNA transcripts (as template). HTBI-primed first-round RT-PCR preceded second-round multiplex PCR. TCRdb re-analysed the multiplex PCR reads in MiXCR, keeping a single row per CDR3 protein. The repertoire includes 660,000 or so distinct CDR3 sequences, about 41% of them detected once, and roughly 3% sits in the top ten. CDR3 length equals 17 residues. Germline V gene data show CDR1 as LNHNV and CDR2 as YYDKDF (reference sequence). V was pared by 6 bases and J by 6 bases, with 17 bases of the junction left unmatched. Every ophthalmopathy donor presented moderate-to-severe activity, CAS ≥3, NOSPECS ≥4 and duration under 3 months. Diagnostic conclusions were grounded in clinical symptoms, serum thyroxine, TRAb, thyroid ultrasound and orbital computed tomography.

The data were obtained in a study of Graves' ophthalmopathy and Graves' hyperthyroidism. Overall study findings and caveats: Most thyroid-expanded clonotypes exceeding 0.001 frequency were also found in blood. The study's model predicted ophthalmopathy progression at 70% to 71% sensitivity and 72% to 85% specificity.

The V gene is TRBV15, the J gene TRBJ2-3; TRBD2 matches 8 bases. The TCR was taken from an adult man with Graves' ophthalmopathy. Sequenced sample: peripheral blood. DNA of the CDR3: TGTGCCACCAGTCCACGTCCGGGCGGGGGGCCTCTGGATACGCAGTATTTT. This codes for CATSPRPGGGPLDTQYF.